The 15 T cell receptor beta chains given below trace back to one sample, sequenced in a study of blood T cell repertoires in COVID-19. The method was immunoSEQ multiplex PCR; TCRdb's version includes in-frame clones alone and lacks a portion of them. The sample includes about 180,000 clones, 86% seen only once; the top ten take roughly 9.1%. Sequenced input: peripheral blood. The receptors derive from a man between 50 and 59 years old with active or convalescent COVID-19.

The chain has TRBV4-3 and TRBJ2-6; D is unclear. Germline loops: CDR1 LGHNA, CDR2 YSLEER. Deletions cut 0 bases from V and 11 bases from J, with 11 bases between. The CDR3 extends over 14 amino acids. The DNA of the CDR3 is TGCGCCAGCAGCCAAGATTTAGTGTCGCACGTCCTGACTTTC. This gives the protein CASSQDLVSHVLTF.

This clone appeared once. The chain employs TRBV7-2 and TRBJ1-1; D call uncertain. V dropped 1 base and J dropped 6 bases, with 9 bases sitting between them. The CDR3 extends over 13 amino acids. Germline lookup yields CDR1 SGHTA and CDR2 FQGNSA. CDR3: CASSLGGVPEAFF. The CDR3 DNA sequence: TGTGCCAGCAGCTTAGGAGGTGTGCCTGAAGCTTTCTTT.

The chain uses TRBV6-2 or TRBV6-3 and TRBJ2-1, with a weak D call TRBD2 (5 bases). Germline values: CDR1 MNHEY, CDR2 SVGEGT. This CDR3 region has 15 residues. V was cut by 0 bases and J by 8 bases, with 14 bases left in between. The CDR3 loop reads CASSYSDWGTDEQFF. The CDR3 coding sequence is TGTGCCAGCAGTTACTCGGACTGGGGAACGGATGAGCAGTTCTTC.

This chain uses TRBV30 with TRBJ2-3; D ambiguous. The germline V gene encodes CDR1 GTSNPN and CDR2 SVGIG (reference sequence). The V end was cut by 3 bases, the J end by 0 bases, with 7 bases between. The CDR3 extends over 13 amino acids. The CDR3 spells CAWRVTSTDTQYF. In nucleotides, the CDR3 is TGTGCCTGGAGAGTTACTAGCACAGATACGCAGTATTTT.

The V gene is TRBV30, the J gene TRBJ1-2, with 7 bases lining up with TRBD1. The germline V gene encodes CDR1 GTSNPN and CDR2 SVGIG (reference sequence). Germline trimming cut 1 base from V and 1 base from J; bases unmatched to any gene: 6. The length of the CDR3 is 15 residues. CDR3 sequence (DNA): TGTGCCTGGAGTGGGGGACAGCTTATTAACTATGGCTACACCTTC. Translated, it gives CAWSGGQLINYGYTF.

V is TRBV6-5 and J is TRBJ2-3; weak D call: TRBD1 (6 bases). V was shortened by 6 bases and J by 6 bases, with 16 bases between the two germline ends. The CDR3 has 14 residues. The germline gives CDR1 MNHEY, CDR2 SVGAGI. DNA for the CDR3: TGTGCCAGCAGAACCGCCTACCAGGGGGATACGCAGTATTTT. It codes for CASRTAYQGDTQYF.

CDR3 region: CASSPQGGDQPQHF. The DNA for the CDR3 is TGTGCCAGCTCACCACAGGGGGGGGACCAGCCCCAGCATTTT. The gene calls are TRBV18 and TRBJ1-5; D might be TRBD1 (6 bases). V was cut by 1 base and J by 7 bases, with 11 bases left in between. CDR1 and CDR2 (germline): KGHSH, LQKENI. This CDR3 has 14 amino acids. Looking up the rest from reference TRBV18 and TRBJ1-5 gives the full variable domain: NAGVMQNPRHLVRRRGQEARLRCSPMKGHSHVYWYRQLPEEGLKFMVYLQKENIIDESGMPKERFSAEFPKEGPSILRIQQVVRGDSAAYFCASSPQGGDQPQHFGDGTRLSIL.

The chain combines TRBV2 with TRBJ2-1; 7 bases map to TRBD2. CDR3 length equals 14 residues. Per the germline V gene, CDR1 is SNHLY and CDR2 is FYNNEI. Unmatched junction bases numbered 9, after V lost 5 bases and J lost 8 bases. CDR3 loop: CASSFTSVRDEQFF. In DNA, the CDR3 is TGTGCCAGCAGTTTCACTAGCGTTAGGGATGAGCAGTTCTTC.

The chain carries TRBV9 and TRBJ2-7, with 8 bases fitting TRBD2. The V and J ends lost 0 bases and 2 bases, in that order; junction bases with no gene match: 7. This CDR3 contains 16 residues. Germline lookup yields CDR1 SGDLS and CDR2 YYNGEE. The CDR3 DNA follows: TGTGCCAGCAGCGTAGCTGAGGCGGGGGGCGCCTACGAGCAGTACTTC. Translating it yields CASSVAEAGGAYEQYF.

CDR3 coding DNA: TGTGCCAGCAGCATCACAGGGGGATTAACTAATGAAAAACTGTTTTTT. The encoded protein is CASSITGGLTNEKLFF. The J gene is TRBJ1-4, the V gene TRBV28; 8 nucleotides match TRBD1. The CDR3 covers 16 residues. CDR1 and CDR2 (germline): MDHEN, SYDVKM. The V and J ends lost 6 bases and 1 base, in that order; junction bases with no gene match: 7.

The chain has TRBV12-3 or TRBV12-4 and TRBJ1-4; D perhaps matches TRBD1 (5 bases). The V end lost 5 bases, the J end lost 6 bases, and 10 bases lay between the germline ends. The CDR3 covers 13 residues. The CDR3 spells CASSPGEDEKLFF. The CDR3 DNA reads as TGTGCCAGCAGTCCGGGGGAGGATGAAAAACTGTTTTTT.

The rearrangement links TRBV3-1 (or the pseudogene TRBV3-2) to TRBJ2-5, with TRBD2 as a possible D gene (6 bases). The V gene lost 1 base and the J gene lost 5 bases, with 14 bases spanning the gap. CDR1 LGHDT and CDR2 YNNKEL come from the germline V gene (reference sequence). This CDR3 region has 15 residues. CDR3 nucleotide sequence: TGTGCCAGCAGCCAAGGGAGCGGGTCGAGGGAGACCCAGTACTTC. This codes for CASSQGSGSRETQYF.

DNA of the CDR3: TGTGCCAGCAGCTTAGCCCAACGGGAGTCGCAGTTCTTC. Amino acids: CASSLAQRESQFF. The V and J genes are TRBV11-3 and TRBJ2-1; D is possibly TRBD2 (6 bases). V lost 1 base and J 12 bases, leaving 13 bases between the germline ends. CDR3 length equals 13 residues. Germline assignment: CDR1 SGHNT and CDR2 YENEEA.

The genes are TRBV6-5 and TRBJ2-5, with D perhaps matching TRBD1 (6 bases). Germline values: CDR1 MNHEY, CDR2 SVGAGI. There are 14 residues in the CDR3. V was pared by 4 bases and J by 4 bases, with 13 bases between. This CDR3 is CASSSGQSGETQYF. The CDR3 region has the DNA TGTGCCAGCAGTTCCGGACAGAGCGGAGAGACCCAGTACTTC.

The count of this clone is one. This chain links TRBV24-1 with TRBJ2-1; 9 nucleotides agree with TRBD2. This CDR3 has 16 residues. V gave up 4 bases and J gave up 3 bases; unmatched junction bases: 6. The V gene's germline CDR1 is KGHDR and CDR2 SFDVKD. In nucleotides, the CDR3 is TGTGCCACCAGTGAGGTGAGCGGGGGGATCTACAATGAGCAGTTCTTC. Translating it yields CATSEVSGGIYNEQFF.